This TCR beta chain is from a study of blood T cells in healthy people across ages. Across the study: Per two T cells, about one barcoded beta molecule was captured through template switching.

This clonotype has at least ten counts. Its antigen is as yet unknown. Notes on the study in general: Investigators viewed diversity estimates from one million T cells as underestimates, the study reported.

Trimming cost V 4 bases and J 2 bases, with 14 bases left between them. This CDR3 contains 15 residues. Germline lookup yields CDR1 MNHNY and CDR2 SVGAGI (reference sequence). A sample-barcoded 5' primer and a J-beta primer mix were used in a second PCR of roughly 7 to 12 cycles. One entry per CDR3 protein, called by TCRdb with MiXCR from the 5' RACE reads. The table records 600,000 to 800,000 distinct CDR3 sequences, roughly half of them present only once. Donation came from healthy Caucasian individuals in Russia who were aged roughly 6 to 95. This clonotype was sampled from a woman older than 75 in good health. The chain couples TRBV6-6 to TRBJ1-2; perhaps TRBD1 as D (5 bases). What was sequenced was blood. The CDR3: CASSSHAGTNYGYTF. As DNA, the CDR3 is TGTGCCAGCAGTTCCCACGCCGGGACCAACTATGGCTACACCTTC.